These 20 T cell receptor beta chains were sequenced from one sample in a study of shared clonotypes between healthy human individuals. Produced via immunoSEQ multiplex PCR; TCRdb's table is partial and in-frame only. The sample holds about 2.4 million clones; 80% to 95% are singletons and the top ten take 0.36%. The specimen was naive CD4+ T cells from PBMCs. Subset of the sample: CD45RA+ positively selected. All receptors derive from a man between 18 and 35 years old in good health. Some clones in this sample may be carry-over from other donors' samples.

This clone has just one count. This chain links TRBV6-5 with TRBJ1-6; D call uncertain. V lost 6 bases and J lost 10, with 16 bases in between. Germline assignment: CDR1 MNHEY and CDR2 SVGAGI. This CDR3 has 14 residues. This chain's CDR3 is CASSNSGLGSPLHF. The DNA of the CDR3 is TGTGCCAGCAGCAACTCGGGGTTAGGCTCACCCCTCCACTTT.

CDR3 sequence reads: CASSLAPQREAPDTQYF. The DNA for the CDR3 is TGTGCCAGCAGCTTAGCCCCCCAGCGGGAGGCGCCAGATACGCAGTATTTT. The J gene is TRBJ2-3, the V gene TRBV7-3; 9 nucleotides line up with TRBD2. CDR3 size: 17 residues. The ends lost 2 bases at V and 4 bases at J; junction bases unmatched: 10. Germline lookup yields CDR1 SGHTA and CDR2 FQGTGA.

This sequence joins TRBV9 and TRBJ2-1; D uncertain. Trimming took off 3 bases at V and 3 bases at J, with 7 bases between the two ends. The CDR3 length is 13 residues. The germline V gene has CDR1 SGDLS and CDR2 YYNGEE. CDR3 coding DNA: TGTGCCAGCAGCGGGGCGATCTACAATGAGCAGTTCTTC. Its translation is CASSGAIYNEQFF.

CDR3 sequence (DNA): TGTGCCAGCAGTGTACCGGGGACCCAGGTCGATGGCTACACCTTC. Its translation is CASSVPGTQVDGYTF. V is TRBV25-1 and J is TRBJ1-2, with D perhaps TRBD1 (5 bases). The CDR3 is 15 amino acids. V lost 4 bases, J lost 6 bases, and 18 bases lay in between. Germline V gene lookup returns CDR1 MGHDK and CDR2 SYGVNS.

A single count supports this clone. At one of its ends the junction is not consistent with the germline gene, which may arise from a read error. For the CDR3, the DNA is TGTGCCAGCAGCTTAGTTCGAGGCGACGTCGTCAAAATCCGCCTCTTC. Protein sequence: CASSLVRGDVVKIRLF. The chain combines TRBV11-2 with TRBJ2-7; D gene unclear. The CDR3 runs 16 residues. CDR1 is SGHAT, CDR2 FQNNGV, per germline.

J is TRBJ2-1 and V is TRBV6-5; 12 nucleotides agree with TRBD2. CDR3 length: 15 amino acids. The germline CDR1 and CDR2 sequences are MNHEY and SVGAGI. Unmatched junction bases numbered 4, after V lost 5 bases and J lost 5 bases. The CDR3 protein is CASSRLAGGHNEQFF. In DNA form, the CDR3 reads TGTGCCAGCAGTCGCCTAGCGGGAGGGCACAATGAGCAGTTCTTC.

CDR3 sequence (DNA): TGTGCCAGCAGTGAAGAGTTGTACACCGGGGAGCTGTTTTTT. Translated, it gives CASSEELYTGELFF. This rearrangement joins TRBV25-1 to TRBJ2-2; the D is unclear. The CDR3 has 14 amino acids. Trimming cost V 2 bases and J 3 bases, with 7 bases left between them. Looked up from germline, CDR1 is MGHDK and CDR2 is SYGVNS.

The V call is TRBV4-1, the J call TRBJ2-3; D may match TRBD1 or TRBD2 (6 bases each). The germline gives CDR1 MGHRA, CDR2 YSYEKL. CDR3 length equals 15 residues. V was cut by 0 bases and J by 6 bases, with 13 bases left in between. The CDR3 DNA sequence: TGCGCCAGCAGCCAAGAAGGGGGGCGCTGGGATACGCAGTATTTT. Amino acids: CASSQEGGRWDTQYF.

The V call is TRBV15, the J call TRBJ1-2, with unresolved D. Trimming took 8 bases from V and 5 from J, leaving 15 bases between them. The germline gives CDR1 LNHNV, CDR2 YYDKDF (reference sequence). The CDR3 has 13 amino acids. The CDR3 coding sequence is TGTGCCACCCGAGAAGGCGGAAGATATGGCTACACCTTC. It specifies CATREGGRYGYTF.

V usage is TRBV6-6 and J usage is TRBJ2-7; 8 bases fit TRBD1. CDR1 MNHNY and CDR2 SVGAGI come from the germline V gene (reference sequence). Trimming at V came to 0 bases and at J to 7 bases, leaving 8 bases not matched to a gene. The CDR3 sequence is 15 residues long. The CDR3 here is CASSYSAGGVSEQYF. For the CDR3, the DNA is TGTGCCAGCAGTTACTCGGCAGGGGGCGTTTCGGAGCAGTACTTC.

The rearrangement joins TRBV7-9 to TRBJ2-7; D is undetermined. V was cut by 1 base and J by 1 base, with 14 bases left in between. The germline V gene has CDR1 SEHNR and CDR2 FQNEAQ (reference sequence). CDR3 size: 16 residues. In DNA, the CDR3 is TGTGCCAGCAGCTTAGTGTCAGGTCCTGGGTCCTACGAGCAGTACTTC. Its translation: CASSLVSGPGSYEQYF.

In regard to this clone: The identical CDR3 is also encoded by other nucleotide sequences in the sample. V gene TRBV29-1 combines with J gene TRBJ2-3; D perhaps matches TRBD1 (5 bases). There are 12 residues in the CDR3. The germline V and J ends were trimmed by 5 bases and 2 bases, with 8 bases remaining between them. Germline CDR1 is SQVTM and CDR2 is ANQGSEA. CDR3 nucleotide sequence: TGCAGCGTTCGACAGCACACAGATACGCAGTATTTT. This gives the protein CSVRQHTDTQYF.

The chain carries TRBV7-9 and TRBJ1-2; possible D gene TRBD1, 5 bases. CDR3 length: 17 amino acids. Germline loops: CDR1 SEHNR, CDR2 FQNEAQ (reference sequence). V lost 1 base and J lost 8, with 23 bases in between. The CDR3, as DNA: TGTGCCAGCAGCTTAGGGATCGGGACCGAAAGGTTACAGGGCTACACCTTC. Translating gives CASSLGIGTERLQGYTF.

The chain uses TRBV2 and TRBJ1-4; no reliable D call. Germline loops: CDR1 SNHLY, CDR2 FYNNEI. The CDR3 is 13 amino acids. Trimming cost V 4 bases and J 2 bases, with 5 bases left between them. The CDR3 bases are TGTGCCAGCAGTGGCCTGACTAATGAAAAACTGTTTTTT. Translating gives CASSGLTNEKLFF. The variable domain in full, completed from reference TRBV2 and TRBJ1-4, reads EPEVTQTPSHQVTQMGQEVILRCVPISNHLYFYWYRQILGQKVEFLVSFYNNEISEKSEIFDDQFSVERPDGSNFTLKIRSTKLEDSAMYFCASSGLTNEKLFFGSGTQLSVL.

The J gene is TRBJ2-7, the V gene TRBV15; 8 positions match TRBD2. In germline, CDR1 is LNHNV, CDR2 YYDKDF (reference sequence). J was trimmed by 2 bases and V by 0 bases; bases with no gene match: 6. The CDR3 loop spans 16 amino acids. CDR3 coding DNA: TGTGCCACCAGCAGAGACTTACCGGGACTAGCCTACGAGCAGTACTTC. Its protein product is CATSRDLPGLAYEQYF.

The chain is built from TRBV2 and TRBJ1-5, with no clear D. Germline V gene data show CDR1 as SNHLY and CDR2 as FYNNEI. The V end was cut by 6 bases, the J end by 9 bases, with 18 bases between. The length of the CDR3 is 14 residues. CDR3 sequence reads: CASSGFTDGGPQHF. The CDR3 DNA follows: TGTGCCAGCAGCGGCTTCACGGACGGAGGGCCCCAGCATTTT. Full variable domain (outside the CDR3, taken from reference TRBV2 and TRBJ1-5): EPEVTQTPSHQVTQMGQEVILRCVPISNHLYFYWYRQILGQKVEFLVSFYNNEISEKSEIFDDQFSVERPDGSNFTLKIRSTKLEDSAMYFCASSGFTDGGPQHFGDGTRLSIL.

The J gene is TRBJ2-5, the V gene TRBV18; D not certain. The germline CDR1 and CDR2 sequences are KGHSH and LQKENI. V lost 3 bases, J lost 5 bases, and 10 bases lay in between. The CDR3 extends over 13 amino acids. CDR3 bases: TGTGCCAGCTCACCGGTGACCCGGGAGACCCAGTACTTC. Translating it yields CASSPVTRETQYF.

This clone occurred once. The J gene is TRBJ2-3, the V gene TRBV4-3; 9 bases match TRBD2. Germline lookup yields CDR1 LGHNA and CDR2 YSLEER. This CDR3 comprises 17 residues. V was clipped by 2 bases and J by 0 bases; unmatched bases: 6. The CDR3 spells CASSQSATSGSTDTQYF. DNA of the CDR3: TGCGCCAGCAGCCAAAGCGCGACTAGCGGAAGCACAGATACGCAGTATTTT.

This rearrangement joins TRBV18 to TRBJ2-7, with 8 bases matching TRBD1. Germline V gives CDR1 KGHSH, CDR2 LQKENI. Trimming at V came to 5 bases and at J to 6 bases, leaving 12 bases not matched to a gene. CDR3 length: 15 amino acids. Here the CDR3 reads CASSSHQGAQGEQYF. The CDR3 DNA follows: TGTGCCAGCTCATCCCATCAGGGGGCGCAGGGCGAGCAGTACTTC.

In DNA form, the CDR3 reads TGTGCCAGCAGCCTTGTTACCAGTCAGCCCGGGGAGCTGTTTTTT. It codes for CASSLVTSQPGELFF. The rearrangement joins TRBV7-6 to TRBJ2-2; D call uncertain. Trimming took 5 bases from V and 6 from J, leaving 16 bases between them. Germline V CDR1 and CDR2: SGHVS, FNYEAQ. CDR3 length: 15 residues.